A single TCR beta chain is shown here with its context. Source study methods: Amplification with reference gene primers provided the estimates of nucleated cell counts. Clones were read by immunoSEQ multiplex PCR, and TCRdb kept only the in-frame ones, dropping some. From that table come the V and J calls and clone size; the DNA was used to work out D and trimming. The data contain tens of thousands of clones, roughly 71% of them singletons. This sample stems from a study of blood T cell repertoires in COVID-19. The sample taken for sequencing was peripheral blood. The clonotype originates from a woman aged 50 to 60 with active or convalescent COVID-19.

Here the CDR3 reads CASSIAGGRGGNQPQHF. The CDR3 nucleotides are TGTGCCAGTAGTATAGCGGGCGGGAGGGGTGGCAATCAGCCCCAGCATTTT. This sequence joins TRBV19 and TRBJ1-5; weak D call: TRBD1 (5 bases). Trimming shortened V by 1 base and J by 2 bases, and 15 bases separated the two germline ends. Germline CDR1 is LNHDA and CDR2 is SQIVND (reference sequence). The length of the CDR3 is 17 residues.